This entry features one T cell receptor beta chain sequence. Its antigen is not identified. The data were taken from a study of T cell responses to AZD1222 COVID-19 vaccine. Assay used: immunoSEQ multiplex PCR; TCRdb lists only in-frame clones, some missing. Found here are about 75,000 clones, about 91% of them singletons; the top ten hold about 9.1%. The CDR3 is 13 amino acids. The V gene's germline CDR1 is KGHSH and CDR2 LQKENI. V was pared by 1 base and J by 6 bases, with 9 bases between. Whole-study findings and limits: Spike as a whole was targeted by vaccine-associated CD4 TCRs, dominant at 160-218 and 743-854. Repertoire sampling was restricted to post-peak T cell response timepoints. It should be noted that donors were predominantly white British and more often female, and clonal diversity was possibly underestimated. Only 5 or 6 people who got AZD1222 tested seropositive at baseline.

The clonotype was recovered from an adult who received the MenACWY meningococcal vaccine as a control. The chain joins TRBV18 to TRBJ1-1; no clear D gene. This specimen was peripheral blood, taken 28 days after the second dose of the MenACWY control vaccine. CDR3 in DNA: TGTGCCAGCTCACCACAGAATGGGGCTGAAGCTTTCTTT. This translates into CASSPQNGAEAFF.